This TCR beta chain was found in a study of hypomethylating agent response in myelodysplastic syndrome (dated by TCRdb to the early 2020s). Study-wide context: The hypomethylating agent given was azacitidine in about 75% of the 11 patients and decitabine in 3 of 11 patients. Of the myelodysplastic syndrome patients in the cohort, some ten were male and 2 were female. A mean patient age of around 70 +/- 6 years was recorded, and a diploid cytogenetic profile was observed most commonly. The mutation found most frequently was TET2, which appeared in about 45% of the 11 patients. About five patients did not respond, whereas roughly six responded with either complete response or hematologic improvement. Complete response or hematologic improvement counted as response, and patients meeting neither criterion were classed as non-responders. What the work shows at the level of the full study, not this receptor alone: Novel clonotypes emerged more often in responders, while non-responders showed more contracted clonotypes after treatment. Only 11 patients were analyzed, making the cohort small. The shared GLIPH2 clusters might recognize novel MDS antigens, but this possibility was not confirmed and requires experimental validation. After treatment with a hypomethylating agent, no significant changes in richness, rarefaction diversity or clonality were seen, whether all patients were considered together or each response group separately. Age matching of healthy control donors to MDS patients was not performed, and the MDS versus healthy comparison could have been impacted by this lack of age matching.

T-cell subsets were not sorted, so the analysis was performed on bulk bone marrow. TCR beta CDR3 regions were immunosequenced from bone marrow of about 10 myelodysplastic syndrome patients before and after hypomethylating agent therapy. For longitudinal repertoire tracking, every patient provided one baseline bone marrow and two to three bone marrows collected at different post-treatment timepoints. Genomic DNA was extracted from whole bone marrow, and quality was checked by TapeStation, NanoDrop OneC and PicoGreen assays. On this clone: Its antigen has not been determined. Qualities for individual bases were not recorded, and no much larger clone is one base off.

Libraries came from the immunoSEQ multiplex PCR assay. Survey resolution was applied, with two replicates of 200 ng each being run for a total of roughly 400 ng of DNA per sample. Rearranged TCRB sequences in genomic DNA were detected with the hsTCRB kit, which uses multiplex PCR primers directed at V and J genes. The first PCR used the QIAGEN Multiplex PCR Kit for 30 to 40 cycles to amplify the CDR3 region. A second PCR of around 8 cycles attached sample barcodes and Illumina adapters to each replicate. Pooled libraries were quantified using a QuantStudio 6 and the KAPA library quantification kit. About 14 pM of pooled libraries was sequenced on an Illumina MiSeq using 156-cycle single-end reads plus a 15-cycle index read. Under the source paper's analysis protocol: VDJdb annotation flagged roughly 1.8% of 168,753 unique clonotypes as previously reported viral-epitope-specific. The immunoSEQ Data Assistant and immunoSEQ Analyzer converted raw reads into normalized, annotated TCRB repertoires. BioAnalyzer and version 0.6.5 of the immunarch R package were the tools used for clonotype analysis. Every repertoire was downsampled to the clone count of the smallest repertoire before richness was estimated. Clonotypes were classified as expanded, contracted or novel by Fisher's exact tests, with novel defined as zero frequency before treatment. Significantly changed CDR3 beta sequences were clustered with GLIPH2 at simulation_depth=1000 and kmer_min_depth=3, and CDR3s shorter than five residues were left out. This is the immuneACCESS table as TCRdb keeps it, with only in-frame sequences that have V and J called. A part of the clones is gone; compared with another copy, unresolved V genes explain less than half, and the rest is unexplained. That table is the source of V, J and clone size, and D and trimming were worked out from the DNA. The table for this sample lists 4,500 to 5,500 clones; about four fifths of them were counted only once. Of the sample, around 28% falls within the top ten clones.

Reading the germline V gene gives CDR1 SNHLY and CDR2 FYNNEI. There are 13 amino acids in the CDR3, from cysteine to phenylalanine inclusive. Only CDR3 DNA remains: 39 bases, in frame from the first base. Trimming at the junction amounts to 7 bases on V and 2 bases on J, and the germline ends lie 11 bases apart. The chain joins TRBV2 to TRBJ1-2; the D gene assignment is ambiguous. The source of this sequence is a human donor with myelodysplastic syndrome. The sample consisted of bone marrow, taken before or after starting hypomethylating agent treatment for myelodysplastic syndrome (not recorded which). The sequence in DNA is TGTGCCAGCAAGGCGGCGGTGAACTATGGCTACACCTTC. It translates as CASKAAVNYGYTF.